Sequencing of this T cell receptor (beta chain) was carried out in a study of shared clonotypes between healthy human individuals. In regard to this clone: Its cognate antigen is unknown.

Generated by immunoSEQ multiplex PCR, the TCRdb table keeps only in-frame clones and is missing some. The sample yields around 340,000 clones, 73% seen once. The length of the CDR3 is 16 residues. V was pared by 8 bases and J by 0 bases, with 17 bases between. Germline values: CDR1 MNHNY, CDR2 SVGAGI (reference sequence). Study-wide findings and caveats: The study drew on few donors, limiting represented genetic and exposure-history diversity.

The sequence was collected from a young man in good health. The chain couples TRBV6-6 to TRBJ2-4; the D gene is possibly TRBD1 (5 bases). Sequenced material: memory CD4+ T cells sorted from blood. Subset reported: CD45RA-negative fraction. The DNA of the CDR3 is TGTGCCAGCCGGCCCCCCAGGGTATTAGCCAAAAACATTCAGTACTTC. It is translated as CASRPPRVLAKNIQYF.